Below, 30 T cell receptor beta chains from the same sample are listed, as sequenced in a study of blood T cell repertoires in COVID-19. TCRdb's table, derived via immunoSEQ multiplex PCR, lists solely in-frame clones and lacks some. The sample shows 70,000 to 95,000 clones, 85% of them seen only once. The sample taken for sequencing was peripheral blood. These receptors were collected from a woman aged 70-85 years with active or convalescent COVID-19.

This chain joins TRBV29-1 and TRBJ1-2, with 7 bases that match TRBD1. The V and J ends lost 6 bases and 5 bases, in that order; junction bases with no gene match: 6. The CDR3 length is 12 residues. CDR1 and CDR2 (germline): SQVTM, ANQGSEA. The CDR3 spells CSVDRATYGYTF. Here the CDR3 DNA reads TGCAGCGTCGACAGGGCCACTTATGGCTACACCTTC.

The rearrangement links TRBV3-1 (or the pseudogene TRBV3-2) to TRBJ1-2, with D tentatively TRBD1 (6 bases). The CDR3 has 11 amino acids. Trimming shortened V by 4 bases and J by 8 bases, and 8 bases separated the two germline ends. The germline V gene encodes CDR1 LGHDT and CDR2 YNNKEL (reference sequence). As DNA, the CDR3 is TGTGCCAGCAGCCTAGGGGGAGGCTACACCTTC. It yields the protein CASSLGGGYTF.

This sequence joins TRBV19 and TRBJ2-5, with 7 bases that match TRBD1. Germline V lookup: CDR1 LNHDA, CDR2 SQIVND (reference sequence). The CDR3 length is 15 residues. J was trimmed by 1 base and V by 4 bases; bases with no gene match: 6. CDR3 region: CASSRYGTVQETQYF. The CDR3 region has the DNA TGTGCCAGTAGTAGATACGGGACAGTCCAAGAGACCCAGTACTTC.

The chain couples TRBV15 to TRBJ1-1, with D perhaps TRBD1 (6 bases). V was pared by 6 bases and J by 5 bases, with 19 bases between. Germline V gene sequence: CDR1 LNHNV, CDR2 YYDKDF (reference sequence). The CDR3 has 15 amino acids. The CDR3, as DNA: TGTGCCACCAGAAAGAACGGGGGGCTGGAGACTGAAGCTTTCTTT. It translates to CATRKNGGLETEAFF.

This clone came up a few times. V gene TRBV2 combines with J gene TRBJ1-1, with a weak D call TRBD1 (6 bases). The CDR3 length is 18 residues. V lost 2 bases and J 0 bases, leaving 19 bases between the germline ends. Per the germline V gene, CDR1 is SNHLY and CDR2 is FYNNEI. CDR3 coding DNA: TGTGCCAGCAGTGAAAGATTGGGACAAGGATTGATGAACACTGAAGCTTTCTTT. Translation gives CASSERLGQGLMNTEAFF.

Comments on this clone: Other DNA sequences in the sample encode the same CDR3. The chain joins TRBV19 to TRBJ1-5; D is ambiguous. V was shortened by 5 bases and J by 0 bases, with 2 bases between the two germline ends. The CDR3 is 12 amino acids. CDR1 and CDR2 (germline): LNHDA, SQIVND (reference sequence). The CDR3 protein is CASSLSNQPQHF. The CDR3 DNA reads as TGTGCCAGTAGTCTTAGCAATCAGCCCCAGCATTTT.

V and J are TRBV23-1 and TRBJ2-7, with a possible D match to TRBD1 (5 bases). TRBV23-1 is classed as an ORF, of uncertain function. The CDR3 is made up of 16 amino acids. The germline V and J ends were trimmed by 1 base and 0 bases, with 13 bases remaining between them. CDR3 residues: CASSQLTDTGSYEQYF. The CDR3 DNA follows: TGCGCCAGCAGTCAATTGACTGACACAGGCTCCTACGAGCAGTACTTC.

The CDR3 nucleotides are TGTGCCAGTAGTTGGGCGGGTTCCAATGAAAAACTGTTTTTT. Its translation is CASSWAGSNEKLFF. The rearrangement links TRBV19 to TRBJ1-4; no definite D call. The germline CDR1 and CDR2 sequences are LNHDA and SQIVND (reference sequence). Trimming cost V 5 bases and J 5 bases, with 12 bases left between them. The CDR3 length is 14 residues.

CDR3 region: CASSLNRGLNTEAFF. The DNA of the CDR3 is TGTGCCAGCAGCCTTAACAGGGGCCTGAACACTGAAGCTTTCTTT. The rearrangement joins TRBV14 to TRBJ1-1; 7 nucleotides line up with TRBD1. CDR1 is SGHDN and CDR2 is FVKESK in the germline V gene. V dropped 4 bases and J dropped 0; count of bases not matched to a gene: 5. The CDR3 length is 15 residues.

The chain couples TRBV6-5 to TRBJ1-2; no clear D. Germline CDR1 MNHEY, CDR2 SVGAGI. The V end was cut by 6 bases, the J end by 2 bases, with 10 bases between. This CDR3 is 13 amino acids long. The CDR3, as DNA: TGTGCCAGCAGACCTGACACGAACTATGGCTACACCTTC. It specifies CASRPDTNYGYTF.

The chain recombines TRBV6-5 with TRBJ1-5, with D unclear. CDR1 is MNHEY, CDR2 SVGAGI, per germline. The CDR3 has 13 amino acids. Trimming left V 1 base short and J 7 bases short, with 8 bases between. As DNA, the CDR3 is TGTGCCAGCAGTTACTACATTTCGCAGCCCCAGCATTTT. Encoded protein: CASSYYISQPQHF.

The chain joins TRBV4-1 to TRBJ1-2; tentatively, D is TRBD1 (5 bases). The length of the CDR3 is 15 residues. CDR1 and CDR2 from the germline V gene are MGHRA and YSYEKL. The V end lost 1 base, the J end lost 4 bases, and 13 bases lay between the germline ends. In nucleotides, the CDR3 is TGCGCCAGCAGCCAAGCAGAGACAGTTCGCTATGGCTACACCTTC. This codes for CASSQAETVRYGYTF.

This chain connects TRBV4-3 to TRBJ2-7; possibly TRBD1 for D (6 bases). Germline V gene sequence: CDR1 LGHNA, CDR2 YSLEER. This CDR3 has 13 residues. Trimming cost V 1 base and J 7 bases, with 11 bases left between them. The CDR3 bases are TGCGCCAGCAGCCAAGTCTTAGGGACAGAGCAGTACTTC. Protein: CASSQVLGTEQYF.

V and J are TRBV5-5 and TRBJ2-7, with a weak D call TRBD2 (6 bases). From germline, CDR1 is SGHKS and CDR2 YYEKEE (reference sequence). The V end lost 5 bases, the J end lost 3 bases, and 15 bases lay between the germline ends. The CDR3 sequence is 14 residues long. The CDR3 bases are TGTGCCAGCAGACTGCGGCTAGCGCTCTACGAGCAGTACTTC. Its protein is CASRLRLALYEQYF.

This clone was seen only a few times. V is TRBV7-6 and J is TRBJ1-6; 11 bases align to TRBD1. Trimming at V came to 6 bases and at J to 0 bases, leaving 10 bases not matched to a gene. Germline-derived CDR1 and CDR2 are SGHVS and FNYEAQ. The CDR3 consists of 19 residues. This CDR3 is CASSPYGTGGYSYNSPLHF. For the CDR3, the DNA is TGTGCCAGCAGTCCCTACGGGACAGGGGGTTACTCCTATAATTCACCCCTCCACTTT.

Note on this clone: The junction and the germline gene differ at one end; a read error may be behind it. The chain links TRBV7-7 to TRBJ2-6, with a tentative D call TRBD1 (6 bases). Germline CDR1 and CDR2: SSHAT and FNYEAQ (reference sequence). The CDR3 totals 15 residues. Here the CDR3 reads CASSPGAAGANVLTF. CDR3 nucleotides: TGTGCTAGCAGCCCAGGGGCGGCTGGGGCCAACGTCCTGACTTTC.

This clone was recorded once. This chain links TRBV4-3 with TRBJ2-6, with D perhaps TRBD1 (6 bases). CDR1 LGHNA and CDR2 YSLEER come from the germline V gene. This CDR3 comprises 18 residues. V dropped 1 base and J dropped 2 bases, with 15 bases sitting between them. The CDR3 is CASSQGPATGPGANVLTF. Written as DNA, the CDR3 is TGCGCCAGCAGCCAAGGGCCTGCAACAGGGCCTGGGGCCAACGTCCTGACTTTC.

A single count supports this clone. CDR3 protein: CASSETRAVRGELFF. DNA of the CDR3: TGTGCCAGCAGTGAGACGAGGGCGGTTCGTGGGGAGCTGTTTTTT. This chain joins TRBV2 and TRBJ2-2; possibly TRBD2 for D (5 bases). The CDR3 extends over 15 amino acids. The germline gives CDR1 SNHLY, CDR2 FYNNEI. V shed 3 bases and J shed 8 bases, with 16 bases lying between them.

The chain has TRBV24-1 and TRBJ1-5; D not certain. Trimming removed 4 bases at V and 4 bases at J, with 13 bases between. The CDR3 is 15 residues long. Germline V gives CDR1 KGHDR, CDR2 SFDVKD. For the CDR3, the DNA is TGTGCCACCAGTGACCCTGCCGGAGGTAATCAGCCCCAGCATTTT. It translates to CATSDPAGGNQPQHF.

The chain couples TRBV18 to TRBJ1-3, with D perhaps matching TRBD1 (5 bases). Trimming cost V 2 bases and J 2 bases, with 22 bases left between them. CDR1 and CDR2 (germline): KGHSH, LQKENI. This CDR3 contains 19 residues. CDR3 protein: CASSPGAGSIGFPGNTIYF. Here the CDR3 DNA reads TGTGCCAGCTCACCAGGGGCAGGGTCGATTGGCTTTCCTGGAAACACCATATATTTT. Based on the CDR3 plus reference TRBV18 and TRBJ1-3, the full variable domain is NAGVMQNPRHLVRRRGQEARLRCSPMKGHSHVYWYRQLPEEGLKFMVYLQKENIIDESGMPKERFSAEFPKEGPSILRIQQVVRGDSAAYFCASSPGAGSIGFPGNTIYFGEGSWLTVV.

The CDR3 bases are TGTGCCAGCAGCTTAGATTATAGGACAGGGTCCTACGAGCAGTACTTC. As protein: CASSLDYRTGSYEQYF. This chain joins TRBV11-2 and TRBJ2-7, with 8 bases that match TRBD1. The CDR3 loop spans 16 amino acids. The V gene's germline CDR1 is SGHAT and CDR2 FQNNGV. The trim removed 0 bases at V and 1 base at J, leaving 5 bases unmatched.

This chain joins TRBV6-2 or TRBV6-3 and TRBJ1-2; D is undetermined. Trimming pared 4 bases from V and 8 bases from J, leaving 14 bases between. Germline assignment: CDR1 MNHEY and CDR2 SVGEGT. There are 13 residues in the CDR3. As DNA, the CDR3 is TGTGCCAGCAGTTCCGACCCCCTACAGGGCTACACCTTC. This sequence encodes CASSSDPLQGYTF.

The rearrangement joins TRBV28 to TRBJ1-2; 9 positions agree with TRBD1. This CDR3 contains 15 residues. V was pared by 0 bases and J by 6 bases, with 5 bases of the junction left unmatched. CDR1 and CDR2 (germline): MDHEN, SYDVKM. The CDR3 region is CASSLWGQGLHGYTF. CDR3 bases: TGTGCCAGCAGTTTATGGGGACAGGGACTACATGGCTACACCTTC.

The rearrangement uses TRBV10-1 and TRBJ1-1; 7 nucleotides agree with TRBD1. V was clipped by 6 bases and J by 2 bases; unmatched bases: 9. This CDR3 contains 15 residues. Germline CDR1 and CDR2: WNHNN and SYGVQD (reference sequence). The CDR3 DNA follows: TGCGCCAGCAGCCCGAGACAGGGAGGAAACACTGAAGCTTTCTTT. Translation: CASSPRQGGNTEAFF.

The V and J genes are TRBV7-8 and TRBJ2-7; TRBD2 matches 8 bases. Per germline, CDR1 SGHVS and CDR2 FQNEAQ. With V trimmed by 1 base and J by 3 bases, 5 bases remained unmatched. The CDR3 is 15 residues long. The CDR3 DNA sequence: TGTGCCAGCAGCTTAGGACTAGCGCACAACTACGAGCAGTACTTC. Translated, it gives CASSLGLAHNYEQYF.

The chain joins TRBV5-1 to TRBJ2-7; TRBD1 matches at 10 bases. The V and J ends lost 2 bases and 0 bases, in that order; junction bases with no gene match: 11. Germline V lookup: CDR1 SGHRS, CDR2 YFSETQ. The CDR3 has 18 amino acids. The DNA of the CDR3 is TGCGCCAGCAGCTTCTCCTATACCGGGACAGGGGCCTCCTACGAGCAGTACTTC. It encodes CASSFSYTGTGASYEQYF.

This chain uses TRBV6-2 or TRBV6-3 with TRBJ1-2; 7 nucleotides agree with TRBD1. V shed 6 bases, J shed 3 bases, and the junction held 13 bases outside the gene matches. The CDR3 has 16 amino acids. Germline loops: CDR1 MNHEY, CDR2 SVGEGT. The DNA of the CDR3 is TGTGCCAGCAGCGAAGGGGGGACAGCCACCCACTATGGCTACACCTTC. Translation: CASSEGGTATHYGYTF.

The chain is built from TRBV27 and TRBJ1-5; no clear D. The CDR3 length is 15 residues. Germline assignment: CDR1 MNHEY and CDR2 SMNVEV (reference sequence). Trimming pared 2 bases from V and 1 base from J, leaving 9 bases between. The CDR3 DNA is TGTGCCAGCAGTTTAAGTCGCGGAAGCAATCAGCCCCAGCATTTT. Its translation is CASSLSRGSNQPQHF.

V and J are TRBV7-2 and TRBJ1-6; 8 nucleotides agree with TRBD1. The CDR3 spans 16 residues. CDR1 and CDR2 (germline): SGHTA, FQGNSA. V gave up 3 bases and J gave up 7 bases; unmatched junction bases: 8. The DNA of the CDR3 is TGTGCCAGCAGCTTTTACCGACAGGGGAGGAATTCACCCCTCCACTTT. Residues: CASSFYRQGRNSPLHF.

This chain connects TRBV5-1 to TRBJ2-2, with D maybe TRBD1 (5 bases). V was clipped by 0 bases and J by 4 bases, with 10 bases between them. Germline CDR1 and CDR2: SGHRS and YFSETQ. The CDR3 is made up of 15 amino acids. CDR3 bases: TGCGCCAGCAGCTTGGTTCAGGGTGGCACCGGGGAGCTGTTTTTT. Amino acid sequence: CASSLVQGGTGELFF.